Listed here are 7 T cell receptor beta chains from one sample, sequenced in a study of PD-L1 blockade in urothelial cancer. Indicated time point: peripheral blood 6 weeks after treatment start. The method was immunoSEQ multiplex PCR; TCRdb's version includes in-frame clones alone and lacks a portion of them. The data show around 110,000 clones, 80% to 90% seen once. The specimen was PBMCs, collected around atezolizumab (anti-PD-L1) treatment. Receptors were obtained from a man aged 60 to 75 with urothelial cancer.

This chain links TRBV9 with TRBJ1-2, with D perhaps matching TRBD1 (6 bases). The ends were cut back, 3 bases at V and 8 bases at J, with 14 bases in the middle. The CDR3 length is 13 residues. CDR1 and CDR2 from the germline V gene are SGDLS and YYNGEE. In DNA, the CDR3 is TGTGCCAGCAGCGCCAACAGGGAAGACGGCTACACCTTC. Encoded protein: CASSANREDGYTF.

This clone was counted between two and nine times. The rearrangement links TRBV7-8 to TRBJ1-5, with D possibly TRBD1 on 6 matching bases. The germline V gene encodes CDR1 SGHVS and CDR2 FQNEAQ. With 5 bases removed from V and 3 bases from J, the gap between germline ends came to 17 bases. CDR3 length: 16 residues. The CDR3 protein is CASSLRSGAVNQPQHF. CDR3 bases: TGTGCCAGCAGCCTCCGTTCAGGGGCCGTCAATCAGCCCCAGCATTTT.

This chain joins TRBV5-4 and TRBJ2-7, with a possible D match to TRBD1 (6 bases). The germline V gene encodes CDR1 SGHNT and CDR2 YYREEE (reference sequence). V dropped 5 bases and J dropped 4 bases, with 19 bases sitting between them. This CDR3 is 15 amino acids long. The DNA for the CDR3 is TGTGCCAGCAGTTCCAGGGGTCGGGGCTTGTACGAGCAGTACTTC. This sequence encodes CASSSRGRGLYEQYF.

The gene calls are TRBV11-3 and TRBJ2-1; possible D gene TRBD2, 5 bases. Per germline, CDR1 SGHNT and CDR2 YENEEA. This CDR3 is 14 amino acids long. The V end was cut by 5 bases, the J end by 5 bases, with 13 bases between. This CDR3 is CASSPSPADNEQFF. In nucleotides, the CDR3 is TGTGCCAGCAGCCCTAGCCCCGCTGACAATGAGCAGTTCTTC.

The CDR3 DNA follows: TGTGCCAGCAGCCTAATCCTGGGGACAGTTAATGAAAAACTGTTTTTT. It specifies CASSLILGTVNEKLFF. The chain joins TRBV7-9 to TRBJ1-4; 7 bases are a match to TRBD1. V was pared by 5 bases and J by 4 bases, with 10 bases of the junction left unmatched. The germline gives CDR1 SEHNR, CDR2 FQNEAQ (reference sequence). This CDR3 has 16 amino acids.

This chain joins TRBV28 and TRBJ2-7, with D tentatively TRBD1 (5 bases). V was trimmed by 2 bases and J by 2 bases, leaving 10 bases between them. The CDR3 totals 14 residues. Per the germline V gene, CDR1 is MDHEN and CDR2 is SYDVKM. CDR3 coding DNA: TGTGCCAGCAGTTTAAGGGGCCGGACCTACGAGCAGTACTTC. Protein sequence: CASSLRGRTYEQYF.

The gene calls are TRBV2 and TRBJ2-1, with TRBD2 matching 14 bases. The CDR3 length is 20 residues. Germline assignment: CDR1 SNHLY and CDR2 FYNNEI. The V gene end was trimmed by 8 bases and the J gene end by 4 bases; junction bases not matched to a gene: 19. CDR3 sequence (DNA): TGTGCCAGCCCAGACTACCGACAGGTAAGGACTAGCGGGGGGTACAATGAGCAGTTCTTC. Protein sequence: CASPDYRQVRTSGGYNEQFF.